This T cell receptor beta chain was identified in a study of patients and donors after allogeneic stem cell transplantation. V lost 7 bases and J lost 5, with 20 bases in between. CDR3 length: 15 amino acids. Germline values: CDR1 MNHEY, CDR2 SVGEGT. One entry per CDR3 protein results from TCRdb running MiXCR on the RT-PCR reads. The sample comprises more than 850,000 distinct CDR3 sequences, roughly 18% of which are singletons, and 5% to 6.5% rests with the top ten. This receptor was taken from a human donor who was either an allogeneic HSCT recipient or a stem cell or donor lymphocyte infusion donor (not recorded which). It is not recorded whose cells these are; they may come from a transplant donor. J is TRBJ2-5 and V is TRBV6-2 or TRBV6-3; D might be TRBD1 (5 bases). The sequencing sample was made of blood, either unsorted or a sorted T cell fraction (not recorded which). The CDR3 coding sequence is TGTGCCAGCACCCTCCGCAGGGTGTCGCGGGAGACCCAGTACTTC. As protein: CASTLRRVSRETQYF.